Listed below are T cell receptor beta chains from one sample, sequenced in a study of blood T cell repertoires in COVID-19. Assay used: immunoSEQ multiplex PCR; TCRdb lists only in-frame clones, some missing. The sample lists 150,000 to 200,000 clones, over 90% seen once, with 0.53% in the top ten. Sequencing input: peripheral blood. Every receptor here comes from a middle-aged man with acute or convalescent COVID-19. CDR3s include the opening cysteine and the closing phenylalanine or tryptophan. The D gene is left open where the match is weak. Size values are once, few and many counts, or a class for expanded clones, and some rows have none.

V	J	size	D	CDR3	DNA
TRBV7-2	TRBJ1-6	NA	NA	CASSRQVFSPLHF	TGTGCCAGCAGCCGACAGGTTTTCTCACCCCTCCACTTT
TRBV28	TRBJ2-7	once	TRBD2	CASSLGLAGDEQYF	TGTGCCAGCAGTTTGGGACTAGCGGGAGACGAGCAGTACTTC
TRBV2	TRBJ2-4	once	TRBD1	CASSDRDRTKNIQYF	TGTGCCAGCAGCGACAGGGACAGGACCAAAAACATTCAGTACTTC
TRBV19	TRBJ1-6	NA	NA	CASSPQTEIGSPLHF	TGTGCCAGTAGTCCCCAGACGGAGATCGGATCACCCCTCCACTTT
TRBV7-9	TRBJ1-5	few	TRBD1	CASSLVGAGGAGNQPQHF	TGTGCCAGCAGCTTAGTTGGCGCAGGGGGCGCCGGCAATCAGCCCCAGCATTTT
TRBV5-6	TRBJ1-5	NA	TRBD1	CASSEQGASNQPQHF	TGTGCCAGCAGCGAACAGGGGGCGAGCAATCAGCCCCAGCATTTT
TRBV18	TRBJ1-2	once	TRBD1	CASSPTNTGADYGYTF	TGTGCCAGCTCACCTACGAACACAGGGGCTGACTATGGCTACACCTTC
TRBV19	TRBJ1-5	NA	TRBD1	CASSTQDRSNQPQHF	TGTGCCAGTAGTACCCAGGACAGGAGCAATCAGCCCCAGCATTTT
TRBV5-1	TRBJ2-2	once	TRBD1	CASSQNQGAVGELFF	TGCGCCAGCAGCCAAAATCAGGGGGCGGTCGGGGAGCTGTTTTTT
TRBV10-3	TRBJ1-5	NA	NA	CAISGTGYSNQPQHF	TGTGCCATCAGTGGAACAGGGTATAGCAATCAGCCCCAGCATTTT
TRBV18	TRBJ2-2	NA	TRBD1	CASSPGQGRTGELFF	TGTGCCAGCTCACCGGGACAGGGAAGAACCGGGGAGCTGTTTTTT
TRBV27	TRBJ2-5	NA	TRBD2	CASSSPLAGGFLKTQYF	TGTGCCAGCAGTTCCCCTTTAGCGGGGGGGTTTTTGAAGACCCAGTACTTC
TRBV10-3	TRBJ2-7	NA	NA	CAISDEGSYEQYF	TGTGCCATCAGTGACGAGGGAAGCTACGAGCAGTACTTC
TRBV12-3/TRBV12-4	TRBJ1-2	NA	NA	CASSLASDYGYTF	TGTGCCAGCAGTTTAGCGTCGGACTATGGCTACACCTTC
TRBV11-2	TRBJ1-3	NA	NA	CASSFPGNSGNTIYF	TGTGCCAGCAGCTTCCCAGGGAACTCTGGAAACACCATATATTTT
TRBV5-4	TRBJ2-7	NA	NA	CASSYRETYEQYF	TGTGCCAGCAGTTACAGGGAAACCTACGAGCAGTACTTC
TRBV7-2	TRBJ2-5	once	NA	CASTSPGGRGETQYF	TGTGCCAGCACCTCCCCGGGGGGCCGTGGAGAGACCCAGTACTTC
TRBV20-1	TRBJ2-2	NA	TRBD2	CSASGLAGPANTGELFF	TGCAGTGCTAGTGGACTAGCGGGACCCGCGAACACCGGGGAGCTGTTTTTT
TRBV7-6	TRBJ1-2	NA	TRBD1	CASSPEDRGNYGYTF	TGTGCCAGCAGCCCAGAGGACAGGGGGAACTATGGCTACACCTTC
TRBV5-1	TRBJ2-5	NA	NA	CASSSPSAKQETQYF	TGCGCCAGCAGCTCCCCTAGCGCGAAGCAAGAGACCCAGTACTTC
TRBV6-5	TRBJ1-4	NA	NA	CASSYSRALGEKLFF	TGTGCCAGCAGTTACTCGAGGGCCCTTGGTGAAAAACTGTTTTTT
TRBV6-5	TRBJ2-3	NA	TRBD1	CASSYIDRGTDTQYF	TGTGCCAGCAGTTACATCGACAGGGGCACAGATACGCAGTATTTT
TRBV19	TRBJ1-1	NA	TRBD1	CASSKTGGLNTEAFF	TGTGCCAGTAGTAAGACAGGGGGCCTGAACACTGAAGCTTTCTTT
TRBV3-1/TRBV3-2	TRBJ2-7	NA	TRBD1	CASSLGQGNGQYF	TGTGCCAGCAGCCTGGGACAGGGGAACGGGCAGTACTTC
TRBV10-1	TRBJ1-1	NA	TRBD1	CASKGTEDTEAFF	TGCGCCAGCAAGGGGACAGAGGACACTGAAGCTTTCTTT
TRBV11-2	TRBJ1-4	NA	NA	CASRGGYNEKLFF	TGTGCCAGCAGGGGGGGGTATAATGAAAAACTGTTTTTT
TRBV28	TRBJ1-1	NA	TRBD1	CASTRTGNTEAFF	TGTGCCAGCACCAGGACAGGGAACACTGAAGCTTTCTTT
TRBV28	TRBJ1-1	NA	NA	CASSPGWGGPNTEAFF	TGTGCCAGCAGTCCGGGTTGGGGGGGCCCAAACACTGAAGCTTTCTTT
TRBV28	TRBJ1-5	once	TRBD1	CASSDPPDRARQPQHF	TGTGCCAGCAGTGATCCCCCGGACAGGGCCCGTCAGCCCCAGCATTTT
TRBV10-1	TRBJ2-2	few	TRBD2	CASSAALAGGLTGELFF	TGCGCCAGCAGTGCAGCACTAGCGGGAGGACTCACCGGGGAGCTGTTTTTT
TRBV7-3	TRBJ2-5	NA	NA	CASSLRPTSGQETQYF	TGTGCCAGCAGCCTACGACCGACTAGTGGGCAAGAGACCCAGTACTTC